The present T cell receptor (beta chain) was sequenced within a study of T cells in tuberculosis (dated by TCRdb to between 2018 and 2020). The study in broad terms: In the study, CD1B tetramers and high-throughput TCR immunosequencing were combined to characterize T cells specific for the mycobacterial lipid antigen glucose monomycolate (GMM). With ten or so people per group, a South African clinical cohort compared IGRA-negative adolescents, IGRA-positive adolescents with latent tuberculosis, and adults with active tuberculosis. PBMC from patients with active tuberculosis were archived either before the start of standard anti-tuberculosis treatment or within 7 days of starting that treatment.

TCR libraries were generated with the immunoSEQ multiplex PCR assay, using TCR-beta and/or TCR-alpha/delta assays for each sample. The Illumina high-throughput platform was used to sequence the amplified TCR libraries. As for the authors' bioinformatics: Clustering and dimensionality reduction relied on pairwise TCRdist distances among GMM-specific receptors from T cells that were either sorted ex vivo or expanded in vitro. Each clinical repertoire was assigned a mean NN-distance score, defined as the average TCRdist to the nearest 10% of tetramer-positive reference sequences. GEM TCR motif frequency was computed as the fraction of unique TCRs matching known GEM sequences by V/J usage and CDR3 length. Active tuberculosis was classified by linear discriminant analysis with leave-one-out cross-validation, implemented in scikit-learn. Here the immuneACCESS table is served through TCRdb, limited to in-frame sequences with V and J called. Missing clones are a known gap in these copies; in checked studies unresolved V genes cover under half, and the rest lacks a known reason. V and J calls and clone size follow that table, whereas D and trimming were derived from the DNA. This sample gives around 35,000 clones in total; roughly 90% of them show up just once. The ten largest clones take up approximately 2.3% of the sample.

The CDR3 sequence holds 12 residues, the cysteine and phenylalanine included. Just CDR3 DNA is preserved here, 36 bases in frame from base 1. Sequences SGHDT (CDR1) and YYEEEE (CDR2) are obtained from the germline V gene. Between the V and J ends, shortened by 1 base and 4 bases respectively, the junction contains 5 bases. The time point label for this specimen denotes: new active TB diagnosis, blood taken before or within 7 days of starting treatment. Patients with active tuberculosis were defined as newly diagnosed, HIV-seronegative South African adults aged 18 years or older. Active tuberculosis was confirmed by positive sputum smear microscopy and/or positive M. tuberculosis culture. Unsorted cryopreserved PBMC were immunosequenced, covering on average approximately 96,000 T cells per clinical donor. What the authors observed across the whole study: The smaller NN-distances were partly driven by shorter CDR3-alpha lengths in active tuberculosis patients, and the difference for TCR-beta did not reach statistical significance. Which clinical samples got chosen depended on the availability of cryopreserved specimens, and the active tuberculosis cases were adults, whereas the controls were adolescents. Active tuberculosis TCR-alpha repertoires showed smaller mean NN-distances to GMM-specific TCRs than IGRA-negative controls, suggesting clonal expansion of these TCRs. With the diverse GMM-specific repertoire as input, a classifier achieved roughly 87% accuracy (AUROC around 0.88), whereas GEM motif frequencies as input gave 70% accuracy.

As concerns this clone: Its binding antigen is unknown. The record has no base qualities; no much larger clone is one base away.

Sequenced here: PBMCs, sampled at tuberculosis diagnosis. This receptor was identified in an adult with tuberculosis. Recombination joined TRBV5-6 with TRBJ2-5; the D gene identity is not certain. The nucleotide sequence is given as TGTGCCAGCAGCTTGTGGGCAGAGACCCAGTACTTC. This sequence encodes CASSLWAETQYF.